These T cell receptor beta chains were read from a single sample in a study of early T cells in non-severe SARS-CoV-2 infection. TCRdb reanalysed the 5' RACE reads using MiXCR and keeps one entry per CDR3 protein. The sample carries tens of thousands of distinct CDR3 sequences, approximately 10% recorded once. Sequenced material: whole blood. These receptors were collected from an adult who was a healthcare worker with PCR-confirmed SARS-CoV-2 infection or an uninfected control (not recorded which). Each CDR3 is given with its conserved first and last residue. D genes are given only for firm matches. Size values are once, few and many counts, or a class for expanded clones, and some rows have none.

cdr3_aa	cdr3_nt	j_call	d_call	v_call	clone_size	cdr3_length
CASSRDTTINEQFF	TGTGCCAGCAGCCGCGACACCACCATCAATGAGCAGTTCTTC	TRBJ2-1	.	TRBV5-6	.	14
CASSHFGTRTNTDTQYF	TGTGCCAGCAGCCATTTTGGGACACGGACAAACACAGATACGCAGTATTTT	TRBJ2-3	.	TRBV3-1	many	17
CASSLTVSTDTQYF	TGTGCCAGCAGCTTGACAGTAAGCACAGATACGCAGTATTTT	TRBJ2-3	.	TRBV7-9	many	14
CASSLYRGGAGELFF	TGTGCCAGCAGCTTATATAGGGGTGGGGCCGGGGAGCTGTTTTTT	TRBJ2-2	.	TRBV7-2	few	15
CASSLRLRDYGYTF	TGTGCCAGCAGCTTACGCCTGAGGGACTATGGCTACACCTTC	TRBJ1-2	.	TRBV7-2	few	14
CASTSGTGHFTDTQYF	TGTGCCAGTACCTCCGGGACAGGGCATTTCACAGATACGCAGTATTTT	TRBJ2-3	TRBD1	TRBV19	few	16
CASSVAPSGGSNTGELFF	TGTGCCAGCAGCGTAGCCCCTAGCGGGGGTTCGAACACCGGGGAGCTGTTTTTT	TRBJ2-2	TRBD2	TRBV9	many	18
CASSDRGAYNSPLHF	TGTGCCAGCAGTGACAGGGGGGCCTATAATTCACCCCTCCACTTT	TRBJ1-6	TRBD1	TRBV2	many	15
CAISETPRTSVSQETQYF	TGTGCCATCAGTGAGACTCCGCGGACTAGCGTATCGCAAGAGACCCAGTACTTC	TRBJ2-5	TRBD2	TRBV10-3	few	18
CSARRLAEPYEQYF	TGCAGTGCCCGGCGACTAGCGGAACCCTACGAGCAGTACTTC	TRBJ2-7	TRBD2	TRBV20-1	few	14
CVSSPATGSTSYEQYF	TGTGTCAGCAGCCCGGCCACAGGGTCGACCTCCTACGAGCAGTACTTC	TRBJ2-7	.	TRBV7-6	.	16
CSVEVGGLRNTEAFF	TGCAGCGTTGAAGTAGGTGGCCTCAGGAACACTGAAGCTTTCTTT	TRBJ1-1	.	TRBV29-1	many	15
CAIHTDGRTNTGELFF	TGTGCCATACATACAGACGGGCGTACGAACACCGGGGAGCTGTTTTTT	TRBJ2-2	.	TRBV2	.	16
CASRRLGSGNTIYF	TGTGCCAGCCGGAGGTTGGGGTCTGGAAACACCATATATTTT	TRBJ1-3	.	TRBV11-2	.	14
CASSDRTGDDHEQYF	TGTGCCAGCAGCGACAGGACAGGGGACGATCACGAGCAGTACTTC	TRBJ2-7	TRBD1	TRBV7-9	.	15
CASSLAGRQPQHF	TGCGCCAGCAGCTTGGCCGGTCGGCAGCCCCAGCATTTT	TRBJ1-5	.	TRBV5-1	many	13
CASSEVGVQEKLFF	TGTGCCAGCAGTGAAGTAGGGGTTCAAGAAAAACTGTTTTTT	TRBJ1-4	.	TRBV6-1	many	14
CASSESGGYTEAFF	TGTGCCAGCAGTGAAAGCGGCGGATACACTGAAGCTTTCTTT	TRBJ1-1	.	TRBV6-1	many	14
CASSPSGSVVHEQFF	TGTGCCAGCAGCCCTAGCGGGAGCGTCGTCCATGAGCAGTTCTTC	TRBJ2-1	TRBD2	TRBV6-2/TRBV6-3	few	15
CASSGQPNTEAFF	TGTGCCAGCAGCGGACAGCCGAACACTGAAGCTTTCTTT	TRBJ1-1	.	TRBV7-2	few	13
CASSYLMNTEAFF	TGTGCCAGCAGTTACTTAATGAACACTGAAGCTTTCTTT	TRBJ1-1	.	TRBV6-5	many	13
CASSHYVTGELFF	TGTGCCAGCAGCCACTATGTCACCGGGGAGCTGTTTTTT	TRBJ2-2	.	TRBV7-3	many	13
CAIQEGVKETQYF	TGTGCCATCCAGGAGGGAGTCAAGGAGACCCAGTACTTC	TRBJ2-5	.	TRBV10-3	.	13
CASSLVTGAGANVLTF	TGTGCCAGCAGCCTGGTAACAGGGGCCGGGGCCAACGTCCTGACTTTC	TRBJ2-6	TRBD1	TRBV3-1	many	16
CASTRDRGHTGELFF	TGTGCCAGTACCCGGGACAGGGGGCACACCGGGGAGCTGTTTTTT	TRBJ2-2	TRBD1	TRBV19	.	15
CASRLDRDRGPAFF	TGTGCCAGCAGGCTCGACCGGGACAGGGGGCCAGCTTTCTTT	TRBJ1-1	TRBD1	TRBV6-2/TRBV6-3	many	14
CASSLARASHEQYF	TGTGCCAGCAGCCTGGCTAGGGCATCCCACGAGCAGTACTTC	TRBJ2-7	.	TRBV11-3	many	14
CASSLGEVNTEAFF	TGTGCCAGCAGCTTAGGAGAGGTGAACACTGAAGCTTTCTTT	TRBJ1-1	.	TRBV7-6	few	14
CAIREYSGANVLTF	TGTGCCATCAGAGAGTACTCTGGGGCCAACGTCCTGACTTTC	TRBJ2-6	.	TRBV10-3	.	14
CASSSGGNTDTQYF	TGTGCCAGCAGCTCGGGAGGGAACACAGATACGCAGTATTTT	TRBJ2-3	TRBD2	TRBV9	few	14
CASRAYDRGSYEQYF	TGTGCCAGCAGGGCCTACGACAGGGGGTCCTACGAGCAGTACTTC	TRBJ2-7	TRBD1	TRBV6-2/TRBV6-3	few	15
CASSLDRGRLYEQYF	TGTGCCAGCAGTTTAGACAGGGGGCGTCTCTACGAGCAGTACTTC	TRBJ2-7	TRBD1	TRBV12-3/TRBV12-4	many	15
CSVEDPGQGRGKLFF	TGCAGCGTTGAAGACCCGGGTCAGGGGAGAGGGAAACTGTTTTTT	TRBJ1-4	.	TRBV29-1	many	15
CASSSIGGTQYF	TGTGCCAGCAGTTCTATAGGGGGGACCCAGTACTTC	TRBJ2-5	.	TRBV12-3/TRBV12-4	many	12
CASSGWRGGNQPQHF	TGTGCCAGCAGCGGGTGGCGCGGGGGCAATCAGCCCCAGCATTTT	TRBJ1-5	.	TRBV12-3/TRBV12-4	few	15
CASSSRLAASTDTQYF	TGTGCCAGCAGCTCCCGACTAGCGGCTAGCACAGATACGCAGTATTTT	TRBJ2-3	TRBD2	TRBV13	many	16
CASSYSIRQGSSPLHF	TGTGCCAGCAGTTACTCGATCAGGCAGGGCTCTTCACCCCTCCACTTT	TRBJ1-6	.	TRBV6-6	many	16
CASSLAPGAASGILDTQYF	TGTGCCAGCAGCTTAGCTCCCGGAGCGGCGAGCGGGATCTTAGATACGCAGTATTTT	TRBJ2-3	TRBD2	TRBV7-6	few	19
CSAPIQETQYF	TGCAGTGCTCCAATTCAAGAGACCCAGTACTTC	TRBJ2-5	.	TRBV20-1	.	11
CASSPRVLDTEAFF	TGTGCCAGCTCACCCCGGGTATTGGACACTGAAGCTTTCTTT	TRBJ1-1	.	TRBV18	few	14
CSGTQGEWTEAFF	TGCAGCGGGACACAGGGGGAATGGACTGAAGCTTTCTTT	TRBJ1-1	TRBD1	TRBV29-1	.	13
CASSLLSGAKNIQYF	TGTGCCAGCAGCTTATTATCAGGAGCCAAAAACATTCAGTACTTC	TRBJ2-4	.	TRBV7-8	few	15
CASSSFGDNEQFF	TGCGCCAGCAGCTCCTTTGGGGACAATGAGCAGTTCTTC	TRBJ2-1	.	TRBV5-1	few	13
CASSRDGNYGYTF	TGTGCCAGCAGCAGGGACGGGAACTATGGCTACACCTTC	TRBJ1-2	.	TRBV6-5	.	13
CASSLESGKQFF	TGTGCCAGCAGCTTAGAGTCTGGTAAGCAGTTCTTC	TRBJ2-1	.	TRBV5-6	.	12
CASSMYRGRGETQYF	TGTGCCAGTAGTATGTACAGGGGGCGCGGAGAGACCCAGTACTTC	TRBJ2-5	TRBD1	TRBV19	few	15
CASSLQGQTEQFF	TGTGCCAGCAGCTTACAGGGACAAACTGAGCAGTTCTTC	TRBJ2-1	.	TRBV7-9	many	13
CASSLTGGSDSPLHF	TGTGCCAGCAGCTTGACAGGGGGCTCGGATTCACCCCTCCACTTT	TRBJ1-6	TRBD1	TRBV5-4	few	15
CASSPGLAEAEQYF	TGTGCCAGCAGCCCCGGACTAGCGGAGGCAGAGCAGTACTTC	TRBJ2-7	TRBD2	TRBV3-1	.	14